This T cell receptor beta chain comes out of a study of T cell responses to AZD1222 COVID-19 vaccine. Notes on the study in general: Baseline antibody screening turned up just a handful of seropositive AZD1222 recipients. It should be noted that donors were predominantly white British and more often female, and clonal diversity was possibly underestimated.

Note on this clone: What it binds is not known.

This CDR3 is 16 amino acids long. Germline V lookup: CDR1 KGHDR, CDR2 SFDVKD. V lost 9 bases, J lost 2 bases, and 18 bases lay in between. Profiling relied on immunoSEQ multiplex PCR, and the TCRdb table lists in-frame clones only, not all of them. The sample consists of 150,000 to 200,000 clones, over 80% of them appearing once. This chain connects TRBV24-1 to TRBJ2-2; the D gene is possibly TRBD2 (5 bases). The receptor was isolated from an adult in good health. The source material was peripheral blood, sampled on day 0 of AZD1222 vaccination. This CDR3 reads CATQARPGSNTGELFF. DNA of the CDR3: TGTGCCACCCAGGCCAGGCCGGGGAGCAACACCGGGGAGCTGTTTTTT.